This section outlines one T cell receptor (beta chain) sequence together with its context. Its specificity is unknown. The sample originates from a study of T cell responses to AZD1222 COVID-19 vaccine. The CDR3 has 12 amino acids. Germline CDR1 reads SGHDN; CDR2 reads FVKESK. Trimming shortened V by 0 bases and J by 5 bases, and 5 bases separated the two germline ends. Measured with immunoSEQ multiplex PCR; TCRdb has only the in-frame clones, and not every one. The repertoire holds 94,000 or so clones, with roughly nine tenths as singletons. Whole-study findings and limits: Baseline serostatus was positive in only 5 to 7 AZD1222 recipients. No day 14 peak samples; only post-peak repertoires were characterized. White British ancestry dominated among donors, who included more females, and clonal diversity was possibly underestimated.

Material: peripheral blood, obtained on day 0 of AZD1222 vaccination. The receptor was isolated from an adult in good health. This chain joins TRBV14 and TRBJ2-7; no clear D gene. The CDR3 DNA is TGTGCCAGCAGCCAAGATTTCCACGAGCAGTACTTC. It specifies CASSQDFHEQYF.